The 27 T cell receptor beta chains reported below all come from one sample, sequenced in a study of blood T cell repertoires in COVID-19. The protocol was immunoSEQ multiplex PCR, while the TCRdb copy is restricted to in-frame clones and leaves out a portion. The sample shows about 38,000 clones, approximately 80% of them seen only once. Sequenced sample: peripheral blood. The origin of the receptors is a man aged 55-75 years with COVID-19, enrolled during active disease.

The chain joins TRBV6-4 to TRBJ1-4, with a weak D call TRBD1 (5 bases). The CDR3 sequence is 15 residues long. Germline CDR1 and CDR2: MRHNA and SNTAGT. With 6 bases removed from V and 2 bases from J, the gap between germline ends came to 13 bases. CDR3 DNA: TGTGCCAGCAGAGCAGGGTCTACGACTAATGAAAAACTGTTTTTT. It yields the protein CASRAGSTTNEKLFF.

This rearrangement joins TRBV19 to TRBJ1-5, with D maybe TRBD1 (6 bases). Germline assignment: CDR1 LNHDA and CDR2 SQIVND (reference sequence). V was pared by 5 bases and J by 2 bases, with 16 bases between. This CDR3 has 16 residues. The CDR3 is CASSLQGQVGNQPQHF. CDR3 sequence (DNA): TGTGCCAGTAGTCTCCAGGGGCAGGTCGGCAATCAGCCCCAGCATTTT.

V usage is TRBV30 and J usage is TRBJ2-5, with 7 bases identical to TRBD1. CDR3 length equals 15 residues. J was trimmed by 5 bases and V by 0 bases; bases with no gene match: 9. Germline loops: CDR1 GTSNPN, CDR2 SVGIG (reference sequence). For the CDR3, the DNA is TGTGCCTGGAGTGTAGTCCTCGGCAGGGGGGAGACCCAGTACTTC. Protein: CAWSVVLGRGETQYF.

The chain carries TRBV18 and TRBJ1-2; the D gene is possibly TRBD1 (5 bases). Trimming pared 0 bases from V and 7 bases from J, leaving 12 bases between. This CDR3 has 14 residues. Germline CDR1 KGHSH, CDR2 LQKENI. CDR3 sequence: CASSPPGRHRGYTF. The CDR3 DNA reads TGTGCCAGCTCACCACCGGGGCGGCACCGTGGCTACACCTTC.

This sequence joins TRBV18 and TRBJ2-5, with D possibly being TRBD2 (6 bases). This CDR3 is 15 amino acids long. V lost 2 bases and J lost 2, with 12 bases in between. CDR1 and CDR2 from the germline V gene are KGHSH and LQKENI. The DNA of the CDR3 is TGTGCCAGCTCACCAAATCGTGGGGGGCAAGAGACCCAGTACTTC. Translation gives CASSPNRGGQETQYF.

This chain connects TRBV5-4 to TRBJ1-2; possible D gene TRBD1, 6 bases. This CDR3 region has 16 residues. Trimming took off 6 bases at V and 4 bases at J, with 22 bases between the two ends. Germline loops: CDR1 SGHNT, CDR2 YYREEE (reference sequence). The CDR3 sequence is CASTLGGGAALYGYTF. The CDR3 bases are TGTGCCAGCACCCTGGGGGGGGGCGCAGCTCTCTATGGCTACACCTTC.

The chain recombines TRBV5-1 with TRBJ2-5; D uncertain. The CDR3 length is 13 residues. CDR1 and CDR2 (germline): SGHRS, YFSETQ. Trimming removed 0 bases at V and 3 bases at J, with 6 bases between. For the CDR3, the DNA is TGCGCCAGCAGCTTGGGGCAGAAAGAGACCCAGTACTTC. The encoded protein is CASSLGQKETQYF.

Only one count was recorded for this clone. The chain is built from TRBV28 and TRBJ2-1, with D tentatively TRBD2 (6 bases). CDR3 size: 15 residues. The germline V gene has CDR1 MDHEN and CDR2 SYDVKM. V lost 1 base to trimming and J lost 2 bases, with 9 bases between them. As DNA, the CDR3 is TGTGCCAGCAGTTTATATACGGGAGCCTACAATGAGCAGTTCTTC. Translating gives CASSLYTGAYNEQFF.

The chain is built from TRBV27 and TRBJ2-3; possible D gene TRBD2, 7 bases. CDR1 is MNHEY, CDR2 SMNVEV, per germline (reference sequence). V was pared by 1 base and J by 5 bases, with 34 bases between. The CDR3 is 22 residues long. CDR3 loop: CASSLFGTIGGRRGTGVDTQYF. CDR3 DNA: TGTGCCAGCAGTTTATTCGGGACTATTGGCGGGAGAAGGGGGACTGGGGTAGATACGCAGTATTTT.

The J gene is TRBJ1-3, the V gene TRBV7-2; D gene uncertain. The CDR3 contains 16 residues. V gave up 1 base and J gave up 0 bases, with 10 bases separating them. Germline lookup yields CDR1 SGHTA and CDR2 FQGNSA. The CDR3 here is CASSLVDGGSGNTIYF. For the CDR3, the DNA is TGTGCCAGCAGCTTAGTTGACGGAGGCTCTGGAAACACCATATATTTT.

The V call is TRBV29-1, the J call TRBJ2-1; 8 nucleotides align to TRBD1. CDR3 size: 14 residues. CDR1 is SQVTM, CDR2 ANQGSEA, per germline. Losses at the gene ends were 3 bases for V and 5 bases for J; bases not matched to a gene: 6. The CDR3 nucleotides read TGCAGCGTTGAGGTCCAGGGGGCTGACAATGAGCAGTTCTTC. This translates into CSVEVQGADNEQFF.

This chain connects TRBV6-1 to TRBJ1-3; maybe TRBD1 (5 bases). Between the trimmed V and J ends, which lost 0 bases and 2 bases, there was a span of 5 bases. Germline V gene data show CDR1 as MNHNS and CDR2 as SASEGT. CDR3 length: 14 residues. The CDR3 DNA reads TGTGCCAGCAGTGAAGCCAGGGCTGGAAACACCATATATTTT. Its translation: CASSEARAGNTIYF.

The chain uses TRBV18 and TRBJ1-1; D gene unclear. V lost 2 bases and J lost 11, with 12 bases in between. This CDR3 contains 12 residues. Germline V gene lookup returns CDR1 KGHSH and CDR2 LQKENI. CDR3 in DNA: TGTGCCAGCTCACCAGGAGTCTATTGGGCTTTCTTT. Its protein is CASSPGVYWAFF.

The chain combines TRBV5-5 with TRBJ1-1, with D maybe TRBD1 (5 bases). Germline CDR1 reads SGHKS; CDR2 reads YYEKEE (reference sequence). V lost 0 bases and J lost 6, with 12 bases in between. This CDR3 comprises 14 residues. CDR3 residues: CASSLAAGKAEAFF. CDR3 in DNA: TGTGCCAGCAGCTTGGCGGCAGGGAAGGCTGAAGCTTTCTTT.

The chain employs TRBV24-1 and TRBJ1-2, with D hard to call. V lost 4 bases, J lost 5 bases, and 4 bases lay in between. The germline V gene encodes CDR1 KGHDR and CDR2 SFDVKD. This CDR3 is 11 amino acids long. The CDR3 DNA sequence: TGTGCCACCAGTGACGGGTATGGCTACACCTTC. Protein product: CATSDGYGYTF.

CDR3: CASSLAVVYGYTF. The DNA for the CDR3 is TGTGCCAGCAGTTTAGCGGTAGTTTATGGCTACACCTTC. The V gene is TRBV12-3 or TRBV12-4, the J gene TRBJ1-2; D gene uncertain. V lost 0 bases and J lost 5, with 7 bases in between. This CDR3 has 13 residues.

This chain links TRBV5-1 with TRBJ2-5, with D possibly being TRBD1 (6 bases). V lost 7 bases to trimming and J lost 2 bases, with 12 bases between them. Germline assignment: CDR1 SGHRS and CDR2 YFSETQ. The CDR3 totals 13 residues. The DNA of the CDR3 is TGCGCCAGCCGAGACAGGAGTCAAGAGACCCAGTACTTC. Its translation is CASRDRSQETQYF.

The chain has TRBV6-6 and TRBJ1-2; 7 bases line up with TRBD1. The CDR3 is 13 residues long. The J segment lost 5 bases and the V segment lost 6 bases, leaving 6 bases of the junction unmatched. CDR1 and CDR2 (germline): MNHNY, SVGAGI (reference sequence). CDR3 loop: CASRQGRRYGYTF. CDR3 in DNA: TGTGCCAGCAGACAGGGGAGGCGGTATGGCTACACCTTC.

The chain uses TRBV7-2 and TRBJ2-5, with unresolved D. Germline loops: CDR1 SGHTA, CDR2 FQGNSA. V was trimmed by 5 bases and J by 2 bases, leaving 9 bases between them. This CDR3 contains 13 residues. The CDR3 DNA follows: TGTGCCAGCAGCCTCGAGCTACAAGAGACCCAGTACTTC. Translated: CASSLELQETQYF.

This clone was counted a few times. The chain employs TRBV11-2 and TRBJ1-4; D possibly corresponds to TRBD1 (6 bases). V gave up 5 bases and J gave up 5 bases, with 18 bases separating them. Germline CDR1 is SGHAT and CDR2 is FQNNGV. The CDR3 has 16 residues. The CDR3 DNA reads as TGTGCCAGCAGCACCACGTCAGGGACACGGAATGAAAAACTGTTTTTT. It yields the protein CASSTTSGTRNEKLFF.

The genes are TRBV9 and TRBJ2-5, with 8 bases matching TRBD2. The CDR3 has 15 residues. Trimming at V came to 4 bases and at J to 5 bases, leaving 10 bases not matched to a gene. Per germline, CDR1 SGDLS and CDR2 YYNGEE. The CDR3 sequence is CASSPTSAGAETQYF. The CDR3 DNA follows: TGTGCCAGCAGCCCTACATCAGCGGGAGCGGAGACCCAGTACTTC. The whole variable domain, filled in from reference TRBV9 and TRBJ2-5, reads DSGVTQTPKHLITATGQRVTLRCSPRSGDLSVYWYQQSLDQGLQFLIQYYNGEERAKGNILERFSAQQFPDLHSELNLSSLELGDSALYFCASSPTSAGAETQYFGPGTRLLVL.

The J gene is TRBJ1-2, the V gene TRBV3-1 (or the pseudogene TRBV3-2), with 7 nucleotides matching TRBD1. CDR1 LGHDT and CDR2 YNNKEL come from the germline V gene (reference sequence). J gave up 5 bases and V 1 base, and 10 bases lay outside the gene matches. The CDR3 covers 16 residues. The CDR3 loop is CASSQGEGALGYGYTF. In nucleotides, the CDR3 is TGTGCCAGCAGCCAAGGAGAGGGGGCCTTGGGGTATGGCTACACCTTC.

The rearrangement joins TRBV6-1 to TRBJ1-2; D unresolved. V was pared by 1 base and J by 4 bases, with 7 bases between. Per the germline V gene, CDR1 is MNHNS and CDR2 is SASEGT. This CDR3 spans 13 amino acids. In DNA form, the CDR3 reads TGTGCCAGCAGTGAAGGCCTATTCTATGGCTACACCTTC. It translates to CASSEGLFYGYTF.

This chain links TRBV28 with TRBJ1-3; 9 bases line up with TRBD1. From germline, CDR1 is MDHEN and CDR2 SYDVKM. After removal of 7 bases from V and 3 bases from J, the junction contained 10 bases not matched to a gene. There are 16 residues in the CDR3. CDR3 nucleotides: TGTGCCAGCACCCCCCCACAGGGGGCTATTGGAAACACCATATATTTT. It encodes CASTPPQGAIGNTIYF.

This clone came up a few times. The chain carries TRBV29-1 and TRBJ2-3; 7 nucleotides match TRBD2. The V segment lost 4 bases and the J segment 2 bases; nucleotides outside the gene matches: 12. From germline, CDR1 is SQVTM and CDR2 ANQGSEA. The length of the CDR3 is 16 residues. CDR3 coding DNA: TGCAGCGTTGGCCCCCGGACTAGATTAAACACAGATACGCAGTATTTT. Translating it yields CSVGPRTRLNTDTQYF.

The CDR3 sequence: CASSQVGQDTEAFF. The DNA for the CDR3 is TGCGCCAGCAGCCAAGTCGGACAGGACACTGAAGCTTTCTTT. V gene TRBV4-1 combines with J gene TRBJ1-1; 7 nucleotides line up with TRBD1. Germline V gene data show CDR1 as MGHRA and CDR2 as YSYEKL. Losses at the gene ends were 1 base for V and 3 bases for J; bases not matched to a gene: 2. This CDR3 spans 14 amino acids.

This clone was found once. As DNA, the CDR3 is TGTGCCAGCTCACGTTCAGGGGGCAATCAGCCCCAGCATTTT. Its protein is CASSRSGGNQPQHF. The rearrangement joins TRBV18 to TRBJ1-5, with a weak D call TRBD1 (6 bases). The CDR3 consists of 14 residues. V lost 4 bases, J lost 2 bases, and 9 bases lay in between. CDR1 KGHSH and CDR2 LQKENI come from the germline V gene.